The rows below give T cell receptor beta chains drawn from one sample of a study of blood T cells in healthy people across ages. TCRdb itself ran the 5' RACE reads through MiXCR, one entry per CDR3 protein. The sample has 500,000 to 600,000 distinct CDR3 sequences; roughly 28% are singletons. Sample: blood. Receptors were obtained from a woman in her seventies in good health. Each CDR3 is given with its conserved first and last residue. The D gene is left open where the match is weak. Clone size is stated in some rows and not others, as once, few, many or a class when expanded.

>TRBV6-5|TRBJ1-2|few|-
TGTGCCAGCAGTTATACAGAAAACTATGGCTACACCTTC
CASSYTENYGYTF
>TRBV20-1|TRBJ1-6|-|-
TGCAGTGCACGAGGTGTGTTAGTAGTTCCCCTCCACTTT
CSARGVLVVPLHF
>TRBV12-3/TRBV12-4|TRBJ2-5|-|TRBD2
TGTGCCAGCAGTTCTTGGACTAGCGCAGAGACCCAGTACTTC
CASSSWTSAETQYF
>TRBV5-1|TRBJ1-5|few|-
TGCGCCAGCAGCTTGGAGGGGATAGGCCAGCCCCAGCATTTT
CASSLEGIGQPQHF
>TRBV6-2/TRBV6-3|TRBJ1-6|few|TRBD1
TGTGCCAGCACGCGACAGGGGACCAATTCACCCCTCCACTTT
CASTRQGTNSPLHF
>TRBV4-3|TRBJ2-2|few|TRBD2
TGCGCCAGCAGCCAAGAAGGCTGGGCTAGCGGGGGGATTACCGGGGAGCTGTTATTT
CASSQEGWASGGITGELLF
>TRBV4-2|TRBJ2-5|many|-
TGTGCCAGCAGCCAAGACAGCCAAGAGACCCAGTACTTC
CASSQDSQETQYF
>TRBV7-2|TRBJ2-7|-|-
TGTGCCGGCAGCTTGAGATACGAGCAGTACTTC
CAGSLRYEQYF
>TRBV7-2|TRBJ2-6|many|-
TGTGCCAGCAGCTCTGGGGCCAACGTCCTGACTTTC
CASSSGANVLTF
>TRBV4-1|TRBJ2-5|-|TRBD2
TGCGCCAGCAGCCAAGATGGCCCGCCTAGCGGGGGTGACCAGTACTTC
CASSQDGPPSGGDQYF
>TRBV10-3|TRBJ2-7|few|TRBD1
TGTGCCATCAGAAGACAGGGAGACTCCTACGAGCAGTACTTC
CAIRRQGDSYEQYF
>TRBV20-1|TRBJ2-1|-|-
TGCAGTGCTAGATTTGGGGGCGCGTCAGTAACCTACAATGAGCAGTTCTTC
CSARFGGASVTYNEQFF
>TRBV20-1|TRBJ2-5|-|TRBD2
TGCAGTGTCATCACGGGGGGGCGAGAGACCCAGTACTTC
CSVITGGRETQYF
>TRBV4-2|TRBJ2-5|-|-
TGTGCCAGCAGCCAAGATAGTGCGGTGGAGACCCAGTACTTC
CASSQDSAVETQYF
>TRBV7-9|TRBJ1-2|-|-
TGTACCAGCACCCCAAGGGGGACTAACTATGGCTACACCTTC
CTSTPRGTNYGYTF
>TRBV14|TRBJ2-1|-|-
TGTGCCAGCAGCCAAGATGGGCACAATGAGCAGTTCTTC
CASSQDGHNEQFF
>TRBV11-2|TRBJ2-1|-|TRBD2
TGTGCCAGCAGTTCCCAGCGGGGGAGCTCCTACAATGAGCAGTTCTTC
CASSSQRGSSYNEQFF
>TRBV5-1|TRBJ2-5|-|TRBD1
TGCGCCAGCAGCCTGACCCATGGACAGGGGGAAGGCGGAGAGACCCAGTACTTC
CASSLTHGQGEGGETQYF
>TRBV6-8|TRBJ2-2|few|TRBD2
TGTGCCAGCAGTCCCAGCGGGGCCCAAACCGGGGAGCTGTTTTTT
CASSPSGAQTGELFF
>TRBV29-1|TRBJ2-5|-|TRBD1
TGCAGCGTTGAGGACAGGGGTCAAGAGACCCAGTACTTC
CSVEDRGQETQYF
>TRBV7-9|TRBJ2-7|-|-
TGTGCCAGCAGCTTACCTCTTCTGAACGAGCAGTACTTC
CASSLPLLNEQYF
>TRBV20-1|TRBJ1-4|few|-
TGCAGTGCACATACGGGGGGAAGTGAAAAACTGTTTTTT
CSAHTGGSEKLFF
>TRBV18|TRBJ2-5|few|-
TGTGCCAGCCCGCTTCAAGAGACCCAGTACTTC
CASPLQETQYF
>TRBV7-2|TRBJ1-2|few|-
TGTGCCAGCAGCCCAGACCCACAGAACTATGGCTACACCTTC
CASSPDPQNYGYTF
>TRBV7-9|TRBJ2-3|few|-
TGTGCCAGCAGCTTCTCCCAAGTAGCGGAGTCGACAGATACGCAGTATTTT
CASSFSQVAESTDTQYF
>TRBV28|TRBJ2-7|-|-
TGTGCCAGCTTTCCGTCCAGGGATTCTCCCGAGCAGTACTTC
CASFPSRDSPEQYF
>TRBV7-2|TRBJ1-2|-|TRBD1
TGTGCCAGCAGCCTCCCCGGACAGGGTAGGTTGCGAGGCTACACCTTC
CASSLPGQGRLRGYTF
>TRBV6-1|TRBJ2-1|-|-
TGTGCCAGCACGGCACCCTACTCCTACAATGAGCAGTTCTTC
CASTAPYSYNEQFF
>TRBV20-1|TRBJ2-3|once|-
TGCAGTGCCGAAAACCGGAGGGCTAGAGGTCTTGATAGCACAGATACGCAGTATTTT
CSAENRRARGLDSTDTQYF
>TRBV7-2|TRBJ2-5|-|-
TGTGCCAGCAGCTTAGGTGGGCAGATCCAAGAGACCCAGTACTTC
CASSLGGQIQETQYF
>TRBV10-3|TRBJ2-7|few|TRBD1
TGTGCCATCAGGGCGGACAGGGGTCCATACGAGCAGTACTTC
CAIRADRGPYEQYF
>TRBV4-2|TRBJ2-5|few|TRBD2
TGTGCCAGCGGGACTAGCGGGGGAGAGACCCTGTACTTC
CASGTSGGETLYF
>TRBV3-1|TRBJ2-2|-|-
TGTGCCAGCAGCCATCTTGCCACCGGGGAGCTGTTTTTT
CASSHLATGELFF
>TRBV15|TRBJ2-5|-|-
TGTGCCACCAGCAGAAAACGGAGCGGTTCGGAGACCCAGTACTTC
CATSRKRSGSETQYF
>TRBV7-3|TRBJ2-2|many|-
TGTGCCAGCAGCTTAGAACACCTCACCGGGGAGCTGTTTTTT
CASSLEHLTGELFF
>TRBV27|TRBJ1-2|-|TRBD1
TGTGCCAGCAGTGCCAGACAGGGGGCAAGCTATGGCTACACCTTC
CASSARQGASYGYTF
>TRBV7-2|TRBJ2-5|-|-
TGTGCCAGCAGCTCCTCGGGGCCTAATTCGGGGACCCAGTACTTC
CASSSSGPNSGTQYF
>TRBV5-6|TRBJ1-3|-|-
TGTGCCAGCTGGATAGGACCTTACACTTCTGGAAACACCATATATTTT
CASWIGPYTSGNTIYF
>TRBV29-1|TRBJ2-7|-|-
TGCAGCCTCAACCCCGGGACACCTGCTAACTTC
CSLNPGTPANF